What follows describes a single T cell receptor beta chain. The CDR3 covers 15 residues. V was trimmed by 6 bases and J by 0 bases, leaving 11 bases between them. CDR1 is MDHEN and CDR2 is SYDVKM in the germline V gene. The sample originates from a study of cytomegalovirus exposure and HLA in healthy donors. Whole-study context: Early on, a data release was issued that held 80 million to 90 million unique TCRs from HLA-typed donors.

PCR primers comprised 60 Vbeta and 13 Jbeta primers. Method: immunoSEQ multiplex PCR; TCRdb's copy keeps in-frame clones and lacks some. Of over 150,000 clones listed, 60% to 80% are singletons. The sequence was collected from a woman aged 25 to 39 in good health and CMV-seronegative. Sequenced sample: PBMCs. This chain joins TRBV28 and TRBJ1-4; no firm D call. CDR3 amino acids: CASSVTGSTNEKLFF. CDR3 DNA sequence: TGTGCCAGCAGCGTAACGGGTTCAACTAATGAAAAACTGTTTTTT.